The 21 T cell receptor beta chains below come from one sample, sequenced in a study of CD8 T cells in Susac syndrome. An input of about 0.5 to 1 ug of RNA was subjected to reverse transcription using random hexamers. Each CDR3 protein gets one entry after TCRdb re-called the immunoSEQ multiplex PCR reads with MiXCR. The sample holds about 200,000 distinct CDR3 sequences, 85% to 95% seen once. The sequencing sample was made of CD4+ T cells from PBMCs. These receptors all come from a human donor in good health.

The chain links TRBV4-1 to TRBJ2-5; 11 positions match TRBD2. This CDR3 contains 18 residues. CDR1 and CDR2 (germline): MGHRA, YSYEKL. The ends lost 1 base at V and 5 bases at J; junction bases unmatched: 12. CDR3 sequence: CASSQVGLAGGTGETQYF. The CDR3 DNA is TGCGCCAGCAGCCAAGTGGGCCTAGCGGGGGGAACAGGGGAGACCCAGTACTTC.

Only one count was recorded for this clonotype. V usage is TRBV7-8 and J usage is TRBJ1-1; D is unclear. V shed 6 bases and J shed 6 bases, with 8 bases lying between them. The CDR3 has 11 amino acids. CDR1 and CDR2 (germline): SGHVS, FQNEAQ. CDR3 region: CASSRRAEAFF. The CDR3, as DNA: TGTGCCAGCAGTCGACGGGCTGAAGCTTTCTTT.

This clonotype showed up just once. The gene calls are TRBV5-1 and TRBJ2-1; 9 nucleotides align to TRBD1. Germline V gene lookup returns CDR1 SGHRS and CDR2 YFSETQ. CDR3 length: 15 amino acids. V lost 6 bases and J lost 4; bases outside the gene matches: 8. Here the CDR3 DNA reads TGCGCCAGCACGTTGGGGACAGGGTCATACAATGAGCAGTTCTTC. Translation: CASTLGTGSYNEQFF.

The CDR3 reads CASSQTDMNTEAFF. Here the CDR3 DNA reads TGTGCCAGCTCACAGACGGACATGAACACTGAAGCTTTCTTT. The chain uses TRBV18 and TRBJ1-1; D might be TRBD1 (5 bases). The CDR3 length is 14 residues. V gave up 4 bases and J gave up 0 bases, with 9 bases separating them. Looked up from germline, CDR1 is KGHSH and CDR2 is LQKENI.

The chain has TRBV15 and TRBJ2-3, with no clear D. V dropped 2 bases and J dropped 5 bases, with 8 bases sitting between them. The CDR3 has 13 residues. Germline loops: CDR1 LNHNV, CDR2 YYDKDF (reference sequence). This CDR3 reads CATSRPGRDTQYF. The CDR3 nucleotides are TGTGCCACCAGCAGACCTGGACGAGATACGCAGTATTTT.

The genes are TRBV6-1 and TRBJ2-3; 7 bases are shared with TRBD1. Germline V gene sequence: CDR1 MNHNS, CDR2 SASEGT. Germline trimming cut 4 bases from V and 0 bases from J; bases unmatched to any gene: 7. The CDR3 length is 16 residues. CDR3 nucleotides: TGTGCCAGCAGTGGAAGACAGGGACGTAGCACAGATACGCAGTATTTT. It yields the protein CASSGRQGRSTDTQYF.

This clonotype was found once. J is TRBJ2-1 and V is TRBV5-4; D unclear. CDR3 length: 13 residues. Per germline, CDR1 SGHNT and CDR2 YYREEE (reference sequence). Trimming shortened V by 4 bases and J by 7 bases, and 12 bases separated the two germline ends. CDR3 DNA sequence: TGTGCCAGCAGCGCGATAGTATATAATGAGCAGTTCTTC. This translates into CASSAIVYNEQFF.

The chain recombines TRBV11-2 with TRBJ1-6, with no clear D. This CDR3 region has 12 residues. The V gene's germline CDR1 is SGHAT and CDR2 FQNNGV. Trimming shortened V by 4 bases and J by 10 bases, and 8 bases separated the two germline ends. CDR3 in amino acids: CASSSPRSPLHF. CDR3 sequence (DNA): TGTGCCAGCAGCTCCCCTCGATCACCCCTCCACTTT.

This chain joins TRBV7-2 and TRBJ2-6, with D unresolved. Germline CDR1 SGHTA, CDR2 FQGNSA. CDR3 length: 15 amino acids. V shed 0 bases and J shed 2 bases, with 5 bases lying between them. CDR3 amino acids: CASSLATAGANVLTF. CDR3 bases: TGTGCCAGCAGCTTAGCGACGGCTGGGGCCAACGTCCTGACTTTC.

The CDR3, as DNA: TGCAGTGCTATAGACAGGGGATATGGCTACACCTTC. The encoded protein is CSAIDRGYGYTF. The genes are TRBV20-1 and TRBJ1-2, with 8 positions matching TRBD1. CDR1 and CDR2 from the germline V gene are DFQATT and SNEGSKA (reference sequence). The CDR3 spans 12 residues. Trimming took 4 bases from V and 5 from J; bases not matched to a gene: 3.

CDR3 DNA: TGTGCCAGCAGCCAAGAAAAACGGGTCACAGATACGCAGTATTTT. Its protein product is CASSQEKRVTDTQYF. This chain connects TRBV3-1 to TRBJ2-3, with unresolved D. Germline V gene data show CDR1 as LGHDT and CDR2 as YNNKEL (reference sequence). CDR3 length equals 15 residues. V was cut by 0 bases and J by 2 bases, with 9 bases left in between.

The CDR3 DNA follows: TGTGCCAGCAGCCATCACTACGAGCAGTACGTC. Protein product: CASSHHYEQYV. The chain has TRBV14 and TRBJ2-7; D not certain. The V end was cut by 3 bases, the J end by 3 bases, with 3 bases between. CDR1 SGHDN and CDR2 FVKESK come from the germline V gene. This CDR3 spans 11 amino acids.

The chain links TRBV6-2 or TRBV6-3 to TRBJ2-1, with TRBD2 identical over 8 bases. Germline loops: CDR1 MNHEY, CDR2 SVGEGT. The CDR3 extends over 15 amino acids. V lost 5 bases, J lost 12 bases, and 15 bases stayed unmatched. CDR3 coding DNA: TGTGCCAGCAGTCCCGCTCTGGGGCGGGGGGCCTCGCAGTTCTTC. This sequence encodes CASSPALGRGASQFF.

The chain joins TRBV7-2 to TRBJ2-5; the match to TRBD2 covers 10 bases. J lost 4 bases, V lost 4 bases, and 6 bases had no gene match. This CDR3 comprises 15 residues. Germline loops: CDR1 SGHTA, CDR2 FQGNSA. The CDR3 region has the DNA TGTGCCAGCAGCTCCCATAGCGGGGGGCCAGAGACCCAGTACTTC. This sequence encodes CASSSHSGGPETQYF. Supplemented by reference TRBV7-2 and TRBJ2-5, the full variable domain reads GAGVSQSPSNKVTEKGKDVELRCDPISGHTALYWYRQSLGQGLEFLIYFQGNSAPDKSGLPSDRFSAERTGGSVSTLTIQRTQQEDSAVYLCASSSHSGGPETQYFGPGTRLLVL.

The rearrangement joins TRBV4-3 to TRBJ1-2; D remains unclear. The V gene lost 4 bases and the J gene lost 4 bases, with 13 bases spanning the gap. Germline V CDR1 and CDR2: LGHNA, YSLEER. The CDR3 length is 14 residues. CDR3 sequence (DNA): TGCGCCAGCAGCCCGTTCCGTGGCTCCTATGGCTACACCTTC. It is translated as CASSPFRGSYGYTF.

The chain carries TRBV6-2 or TRBV6-3 and TRBJ1-1; 10 bases fit TRBD1. In germline, CDR1 is MNHEY, CDR2 SVGEGT. The CDR3 has 16 residues. Trimming took 0 bases from V and 4 from J; bases not matched to a gene: 5. The CDR3 protein is CASSYSGTGVGTEAFF. The CDR3 DNA reads as TGTGCCAGCAGTTACTCGGGGACAGGGGTGGGCACTGAAGCTTTCTTT.

The gene calls are TRBV20-1 and TRBJ2-1; no reliable D call. Trimming stripped 8 bases from V and 6 bases from J, with 8 bases between. Germline V gene lookup returns CDR1 DFQATT and CDR2 SNEGSKA (reference sequence). This CDR3 comprises 10 residues. The CDR3 is CSLVGNEQFF. In DNA, the CDR3 is TGCAGTTTGGTGGGCAATGAGCAGTTCTTC.

This rearrangement joins TRBV12-3 or TRBV12-4 to TRBJ2-4, with D possibly being TRBD1 or TRBD2 (5 bases each). V was clipped by 5 bases and J by 1 base, with 15 bases between them. The CDR3 sequence is 16 residues long. This chain's CDR3 is CASSPGGSRAKNIQYF. The CDR3, as DNA: TGTGCCAGCAGTCCTGGGGGTAGTAGGGCCAAAAACATTCAGTACTTC.

V usage is TRBV12-3 or TRBV12-4 and J usage is TRBJ2-1; possibly TRBD2 for D (5 bases). The CDR3 has 14 amino acids. V lost 4 bases to trimming and J lost 9 bases, with 16 bases between them. Here the CDR3 DNA reads TGTGCCAGCAGTTCGGCCTTGGGGAGCGGTGAGCAGTTCTTC. It is translated as CASSSALGSGEQFF.

The rearrangement links TRBV20-1 to TRBJ2-1; 7 bases map to TRBD2. After removal of 6 bases from V and 5 bases from J, the junction contained 10 bases not matched to a gene. Germline-derived CDR1 and CDR2 are DFQATT and SNEGSKA (reference sequence). The CDR3 sequence is 14 residues long. CDR3 amino acids: CSAPQRGPHNEQFF. The CDR3 bases are TGCAGTGCGCCACAGCGGGGTCCGCACAATGAGCAGTTCTTC.

This chain links TRBV11-2 with TRBJ2-7, with 7 bases fitting TRBD1. The J segment lost 5 bases and the V segment lost 8 bases, leaving 12 bases of the junction unmatched. The V gene's germline CDR1 is SGHAT and CDR2 FQNNGV. This CDR3 region has 14 residues. In DNA form, the CDR3 reads TGTGCCAGCTCTCGGGACAGAGGGTACCACGAGCAGTACGTC. It is translated as CASSRDRGYHEQYV.